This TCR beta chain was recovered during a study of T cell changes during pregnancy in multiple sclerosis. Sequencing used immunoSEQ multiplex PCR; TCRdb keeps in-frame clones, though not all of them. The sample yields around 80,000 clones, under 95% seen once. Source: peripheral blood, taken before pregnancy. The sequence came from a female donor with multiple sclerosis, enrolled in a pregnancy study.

DNA for the CDR3: TGTGCCAGCAGTGACGACGGGGGAACAGATACGCAGTATTTT. This gives the protein CASSDDGGTDTQYF. The chain uses TRBV6-4 and TRBJ2-3; D possibly corresponds to TRBD2 (6 bases). Trimming removed 2 bases at V and 3 bases at J, with 9 bases between. The CDR3 has 14 amino acids. Germline-derived CDR1 and CDR2 are MRHNA and SNTAGT.